Included here is one T cell receptor (beta chain) sequence, with context. Its target is not known. The patients had HPV-negative, locally advanced oral cavity squamous cell carcinoma. This record comes from a study of neoadjuvant anti-PD-1 for oral cavity cancer. Study in general: Around day 43, patients without progression received a fourth nivolumab dose before surgery. Study-level results: Only three patients per response group were TCR-analyzed; validation needed. Higher pretreatment blood Treg/Th17 ratios correlated with higher pretreatment blood and lower post-treatment tumor TCRbeta clonality.

The CDR3 is made up of 17 amino acids. From germline, CDR1 is SGHVS and CDR2 FNYEAQ. Trimming cost V 1 base and J 0 bases, with 13 bases left between them. The method was immunoSEQ multiplex PCR; TCRdb's version includes in-frame clones alone and lacks a portion of them. The repertoire holds approximately 15,000 clones, with less than 80% as singletons. This sequence originates from a person aged 35-80 years with oral cavity squamous cell carcinoma. The sequenced sample was PBMCs, obtained before nivolumab (anti-PD-1) treatment. The J gene is TRBJ1-3, the V gene TRBV7-6; no clear D. The CDR3 region has the DNA TGTGCCAGCAGCTTAGGCCTGGGCAGTGTCTCTGGAAACACCATATATTTT. Translation gives CASSLGLGSVSGNTIYF.